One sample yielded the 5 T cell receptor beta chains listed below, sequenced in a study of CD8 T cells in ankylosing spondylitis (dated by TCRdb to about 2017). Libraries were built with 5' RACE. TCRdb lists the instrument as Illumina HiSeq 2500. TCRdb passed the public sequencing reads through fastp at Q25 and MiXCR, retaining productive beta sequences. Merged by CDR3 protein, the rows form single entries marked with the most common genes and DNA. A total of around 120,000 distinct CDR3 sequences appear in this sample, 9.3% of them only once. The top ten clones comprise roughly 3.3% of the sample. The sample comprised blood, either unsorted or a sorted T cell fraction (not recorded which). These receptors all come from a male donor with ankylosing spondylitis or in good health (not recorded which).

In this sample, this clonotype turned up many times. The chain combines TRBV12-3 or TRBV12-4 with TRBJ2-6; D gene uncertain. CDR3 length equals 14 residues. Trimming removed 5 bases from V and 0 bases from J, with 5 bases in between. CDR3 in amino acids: CASSHSSGANVLTF. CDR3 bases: TGTGCCAGCAGTCACAGCTCTGGGGCCAACGTCCTGACTTTC.

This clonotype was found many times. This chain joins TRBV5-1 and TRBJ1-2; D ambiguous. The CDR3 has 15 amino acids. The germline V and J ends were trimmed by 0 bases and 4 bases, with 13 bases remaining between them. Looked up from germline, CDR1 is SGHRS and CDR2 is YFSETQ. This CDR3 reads CASSLGADTSYGYTF. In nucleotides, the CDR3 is TGCGCCAGCAGCTTGGGGGCCGACACAAGCTATGGCTACACCTTC.

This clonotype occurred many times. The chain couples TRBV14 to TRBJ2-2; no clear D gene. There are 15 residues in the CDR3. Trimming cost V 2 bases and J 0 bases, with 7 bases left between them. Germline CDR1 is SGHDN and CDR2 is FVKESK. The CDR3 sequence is CASSQHLANTGELFF. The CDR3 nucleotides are TGTGCCAGCAGCCAACACCTCGCGAACACCGGGGAGCTGTTTTTT.

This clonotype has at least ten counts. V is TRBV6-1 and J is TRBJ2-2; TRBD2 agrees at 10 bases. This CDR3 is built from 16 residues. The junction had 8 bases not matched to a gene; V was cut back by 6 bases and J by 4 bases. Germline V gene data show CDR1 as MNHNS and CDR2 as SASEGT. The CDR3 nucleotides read TGTGCCAGCAGCCGAAGGGGACTAGCGCGCACCGGGGAGCTGTTTTTT. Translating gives CASSRRGLARTGELFF.

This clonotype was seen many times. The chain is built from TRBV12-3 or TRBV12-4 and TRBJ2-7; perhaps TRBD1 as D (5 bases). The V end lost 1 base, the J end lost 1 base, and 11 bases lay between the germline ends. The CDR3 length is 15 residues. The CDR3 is CASSLGTGASYEQYF. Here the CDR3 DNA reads TGTGCCAGCAGTTTAGGTACAGGCGCATCCTACGAGCAGTACTTC.